A selection of T cell receptor beta chains follows, all from one sample in a study of blood T cells in healthy people across ages. TCRdb reprocessed the 5' RACE reads with MiXCR, giving one entry per CDR3 protein. The sample holds some 890,000 distinct CDR3 sequences, 25% to 30% seen once. This same sample was also part of a study on T cells of mothers and their children.

The sequenced sample consisted of blood. All receptors derive from a woman between 35 and 50 years old in good health. CDR3s include the opening cysteine and the closing phenylalanine or tryptophan. The D gene is left open where the match is weak. The size entry is marked missing in some rows and otherwise reads once, few, many or a size class.

V gene	D gene	J gene	clone size	CDR3 DNA	CDR3 protein
TRBV7-8	-	TRBJ2-7	many	TGTGCCAGCAGCTTGCTGTGGTCGGGCTACGAGCAGTACTTC	CASSLLWSGYEQYF
TRBV19	-	TRBJ2-7	many	TGTGCCAGTAGTATGGCCCCAGGAGCCCCCTACGAGCAGTACTTC	CASSMAPGAPYEQYF
TRBV5-6	TRBD2	TRBJ2-7	few	TGTGCCAGCAGCTTGGGCCAGCGGGGGGGTTACGAGCAGTACTTC	CASSLGQRGGYEQYF
TRBV9	-	TRBJ2-1	-	TGTGCCAGCAGCGGCTTTAGCCACACGAGCTCCTACAATGAGCAGTTCTTC	CASSGFSHTSSYNEQFF
TRBV20-1	TRBD2	TRBJ2-1	many	TGCAGTGCTCCCCCTAGCGGGGGAAACAATGAGCAGTTCTTC	CSAPPSGGNNEQFF
TRBV14	-	TRBJ2-1	-	TGTGCCAGCAGCCAAGATCCGGCAGGAGAGCAGTTCTTC	CASSQDPAGEQFF
TRBV12-3/TRBV12-4	-	TRBJ1-2	-	TGTGCCAGCAGTCCCAGAAGGGGCTATGGCTACACCTTC	CASSPRRGYGYTF
TRBV20-1	-	TRBJ1-4	-	TGCGTCTTCAACGACCCGGGACACCAGAAGGAAAAACTGTTTTTT	CVFNDPGHQKEKLFF
TRBV25-1	-	TRBJ2-2	-	TGTGCCAGCAGTGAATTAGGCAGCCCCTGGGGCATCACCGGGGAGCTGTTTTTT	CASSELGSPWGITGELFF
TRBV20-1	-	TRBJ1-6	once	TGCAGTGCTCAAGGGCCCAGGGGCTCCTATAATTCACCCCTCCACTTT	CSAQGPRGSYNSPLHF
TRBV2	TRBD2	TRBJ2-5	-	TGTGCCAGCAGTGGTAGCGGGGCCCAAGAGACCCAGTACTTC	CASSGSGAQETQYF
TRBV10-3	TRBD1	TRBJ1-1	-	TGTGCCATCAGCATCGGGACAGGGGGGAAAGGGGCTTTCTTT	CAISIGTGGKGAFF
TRBV7-2	-	TRBJ2-2	many	TGTGCCAGCAGCTTAGGAGGGGAGCCCCGGGAGCTGTTTTTT	CASSLGGEPRELFF
TRBV18	TRBD1	TRBJ2-7	-	TGTGCCAGCTCACCTTCCGGGACAGGGAAATACGAGCAGTACTTC	CASSPSGTGKYEQYF
TRBV3-1	-	TRBJ1-1	few	TGTGCCAGCAGCCCCCTGATAGAGAACACTGAAGCTTTCTTT	CASSPLIENTEAFF
TRBV6-5	-	TRBJ1-2	few	TGTGCCAGCACCCCAGCGGGAGGCTCTCCAGGGGGCTACACCTTC	CASTPAGGSPGGYTF
TRBV27	-	TRBJ2-7	many	TGTGCCAGCATTAAGAGCTCCTACGAGCAGTACTTC	CASIKSSYEQYF